This entry lists 17 T cell receptor beta chains sequenced from one sample in a study of patients and donors after allogeneic stem cell transplantation. TCRdb re-called the RT-PCR reads with MiXCR, one entry per CDR3 protein. The repertoire has approximately 25,000 distinct CDR3 sequences, under 30% of them found once; the top ten carry just under 50%. The sequencing sample was made of blood, either unsorted or a sorted T cell fraction (not recorded which). Every receptor here comes from a human donor who was either an allogeneic HSCT recipient or a stem cell or donor lymphocyte infusion donor (not recorded which). It is not recorded whose cells these are; they may come from a transplant donor.

In its sample, this clonotype was seen a few times. The chain recombines TRBV12-3 or TRBV12-4 with TRBJ1-6, with 10 positions matching TRBD1. The V gene end was trimmed by 6 bases and the J gene end by 10 bases; junction bases not matched to a gene: 9. This CDR3 has 15 amino acids. CDR3 sequence (DNA): TGTGCCAGCAGCCGCGGGACAGGGGCCTCATCACCCCTCCACTTT. Translated, it gives CASSRGTGASSPLHF.

At least ten counts were recorded for this clonotype. The gene calls are TRBV5-1 and TRBJ1-1, with D uncertain. This CDR3 is 13 amino acids long. Germline loops: CDR1 SGHRS, CDR2 YFSETQ. The V end lost 0 bases, the J end lost 0 bases, and 3 bases lay between the germline ends. CDR3 in DNA: TGCGCCAGCAGCTTGGTGGTGAACACTGAAGCTTTCTTT. Residues: CASSLVVNTEAFF.

The chain employs TRBV7-9 and TRBJ1-4; D remains unclear. The germline CDR1 and CDR2 sequences are SEHNR and FQNEAQ (reference sequence). This CDR3 contains 14 residues. Trimming removed 2 bases from V and 6 bases from J, with 10 bases in between. The CDR3 loop is CASSLTRGHEKLFF. CDR3 DNA sequence: TGTGCCAGCAGCTTAACGAGAGGGCATGAAAAACTGTTTTTT.

Regarding this clonotype: Relative to the germline gene, one junction end is altered; a read error may explain this. The V gene is TRBV5-6, the J gene TRBJ1-3, with D perhaps matching TRBD1 (6 bases). This CDR3 contains 15 residues. CDR1 and CDR2 from the germline V gene are SGHDT and YYEEEE. The CDR3 region has the DNA TGTGCCAGCAGATTGGGACACCTCTCTGGAAACACCATATATTTT. Amino acid sequence: CASRLGHLSGNTIYF.

The rearrangement links TRBV20-1 to TRBJ2-1, with D possibly being TRBD2 (5 bases). Germline assignment: CDR1 DFQATT and CDR2 SNEGSKA (reference sequence). V lost 1 base, J lost 4 bases, and 14 bases lay in between. This CDR3 is 15 amino acids long. The chain's CDR3 is CSARGPGVLYNEQFF. The CDR3 DNA sequence: TGCAGTGCTAGAGGCCCCGGGGTGTTGTACAATGAGCAGTTCTTC.

Sample share makes this clonotype medium-sized. The V call is TRBV5-6, the J call TRBJ2-3, with D maybe TRBD1 (6 bases). Germline V gene lookup returns CDR1 SGHDT and CDR2 YYEEEE. This CDR3 contains 15 residues. V lost 2 bases to trimming and J lost 4 bases, with 14 bases between them. DNA of the CDR3: TGTGCCAGCAGCTTCGGGACACTCCCCCCAGATACGCAGTATTTT. Translated, it gives CASSFGTLPPDTQYF.

This clonotype was seen a handful of times. The chain recombines TRBV9 with TRBJ1-2, with D hard to call. The germline V gene has CDR1 SGDLS and CDR2 YYNGEE. With 0 bases removed from V and 4 bases from J, the gap between germline ends came to 7 bases. The CDR3 extends over 13 amino acids. The CDR3 bases are TGTGCCAGCAGCGTAGGGCCGACCTATGGCTACACCTTC. Protein product: CASSVGPTYGYTF.

The rearrangement links TRBV18 to TRBJ2-4; the D is unclear. V shed 4 bases and J shed 0 bases, with 10 bases lying between them. This CDR3 comprises 15 residues. The germline V gene encodes CDR1 KGHSH and CDR2 LQKENI. CDR3 residues: CASSRRVLAKNIQYF. The CDR3 DNA reads as TGTGCCAGCTCACGTCGGGTCTTAGCCAAAAACATTCAGTACTTC. Full variable domain (outside the CDR3, taken from reference TRBV18 and TRBJ2-4): NAGVMQNPRHLVRRRGQEARLRCSPMKGHSHVYWYRQLPEEGLKFMVYLQKENIIDESGMPKERFSAEFPKEGPSILRIQQVVRGDSAAYFCASSRRVLAKNIQYFGAGTRLSVL.

This clonotype has a count of ten or more. The V and J genes are TRBV5-1 and TRBJ2-3; 7 nucleotides align to TRBD2. V lost 0 bases, J lost 6 bases, and 1 base stayed unmatched. CDR1 and CDR2 from the germline V gene are SGHRS and YFSETQ. This CDR3 comprises 13 residues. The CDR3: CASSLERGDTQYF. DNA of the CDR3: TGCGCCAGCAGCTTGGAGCGGGGCGATACGCAGTATTTT.

V usage is TRBV27 and J usage is TRBJ2-7, with 7 bases lining up with TRBD2. This CDR3 comprises 13 residues. The junction had 4 bases not matched to a gene; V was cut back by 4 bases and J by 4 bases. Germline V gives CDR1 MNHEY, CDR2 SMNVEV (reference sequence). For the CDR3, the DNA is TGTGCCAGCAGTTATGGGGGGGTATACGAGCAGTACGTC. It yields the protein CASSYGGVYEQYV.

This clonotype was counted between two and nine times. The chain employs TRBV6-5 and TRBJ2-2; D not certain. The CDR3 is 14 amino acids. Trimming removed 8 bases from V and 2 bases from J, with 12 bases in between. CDR1 is MNHEY and CDR2 is SVGAGI in the germline V gene. The CDR3 DNA follows: TGTGCCAGCGCTCGCCAGCAAAACACCGGGGAGCTGTTTTTT. Its protein product is CASARQQNTGELFF.

The chain employs TRBV7-2 and TRBJ1-4; no firm D call. The CDR3 contains 17 residues. Deletions cut 1 base from V and 0 bases from J, with 12 bases between. Looked up from germline, CDR1 is SGHTA and CDR2 is FQGNSA. The CDR3 coding sequence is TGTGCCAGCAGCTTAGGGCTTTGCGGCTCAACTAATGAAAAACTGTTTTTT. It translates to CASSLGLCGSTNEKLFF.

This clonotype was found many times. The J gene is TRBJ2-7, the V gene TRBV20-1; TRBD1 aligns across 9 bases. Germline V gives CDR1 DFQATT, CDR2 SNEGSKA (reference sequence). The length of the CDR3 is 16 residues. J lost 0 bases, V lost 3 bases, and 9 bases had no gene match. As DNA, the CDR3 is TGCAGTGCTAGTGTCCTCCCGGGACAGGGCTCCTACGAGCAGTACTTC. Residues: CSASVLPGQGSYEQYF.

This clonotype was observed a few times. The chain employs TRBV3-1 and TRBJ1-6, with unresolved D. Trimming removed 0 bases from V and 6 bases from J, with 9 bases in between. Germline V gene sequence: CDR1 LGHDT, CDR2 YNNKEL (reference sequence). This CDR3 is built from 15 residues. The CDR3 here is CASSQEPNINSPLHF. The CDR3 nucleotides read TGTGCCAGCAGCCAAGAACCGAATATTAATTCACCCCTCCACTTT.

There are many counts of this clonotype. The chain recombines TRBV6-5 with TRBJ1-6; 7 bases match TRBD1. The germline V gene encodes CDR1 MNHEY and CDR2 SVGAGI. CDR3 length equals 14 residues. Trimming removed 5 bases from V and 3 bases from J; junction bases left unmatched: 1. The CDR3 spells CASSRQGYNSPLHF. CDR3 nucleotides: TGTGCCAGCAGTAGACAGGGCTATAATTCACCCCTCCACTTT.

This clonotype occurred many times. V and J are TRBV20-1 and TRBJ2-3; TRBD2 might be the D (5 bases). The germline gives CDR1 DFQATT, CDR2 SNEGSKA (reference sequence). CDR3 size: 12 residues. V lost 6 bases and J lost 0, with 7 bases in between. Here the CDR3 reads CSARVSTDTQYF. CDR3 DNA: TGCAGTGCGAGGGTTAGCACAGATACGCAGTATTTT.

The chain employs TRBV27 and TRBJ1-1, with 7 nucleotides matching TRBD1. Per the germline V gene, CDR1 is MNHEY and CDR2 is SMNVEV (reference sequence). The CDR3 has 14 residues. Trimming removed 6 bases from V and 4 bases from J; junction bases left unmatched: 8. For the CDR3, the DNA is TGTGCCAGCAGCAACAGGGGCCGAAGCACTGAAGCTTTCTTT. It is translated as CASSNRGRSTEAFF.